This T cell receptor (beta chain) emerged from a study of blood T cell repertoires in COVID-19. Study-level information: What the recovered Cohort 3 donors had was two negative PCRs, clearance, or symptom resolution.

V dropped 5 bases and J dropped 4; count of bases not matched to a gene: 8. CDR3 size: 15 residues. Germline CDR1 is SEHNR and CDR2 is FQNEAQ (reference sequence). The authors' processing: Quantification of nucleated cells was approximated via reference gene primer amplification. Profiling relied on immunoSEQ multiplex PCR, and the TCRdb table lists in-frame clones only, not all of them. V, J and clone size derive from that table, while D and trimming were established from the DNA sequence. The data contain approximately 360,000 clones, 70% to 90% of them singletons. The genes are TRBV7-9 and TRBJ1-3; 7 nucleotides line up with TRBD1. Sequenced input: PBMCs or T cells enriched from blood (not recorded which). The sequence was obtained from a man aged 35 to 55 in a cohort exposed to, infected with or recovered from COVID-19 (not recorded which). The CDR3 coding sequence is TGTGCCAGCAGCACCACGACAGGGAGCGGAAACACCATATATTTT. The encoded protein is CASSTTTGSGNTIYF.